This TCR beta chain is drawn from a study of T cell responses to AZD1222 COVID-19 vaccine. Study results and caveats: Among AZD1222 vaccinees, only five or six were seropositive at baseline.

A remark on this clone: The antigen remains undetermined.

TCRdb's table, derived via immunoSEQ multiplex PCR, lists solely in-frame clones and lacks some. The table records about 120,000 clones, around nine tenths of them present only once. V was clipped by 0 bases and J by 9 bases, with 12 bases between them. The CDR3 is made up of 14 amino acids. Germline values: CDR1 LGHDT, CDR2 YNNKEL (reference sequence). This receptor was taken from an adult who received the MenACWY meningococcal vaccine as a control. This specimen was peripheral blood, taken 28 days after the second dose of the MenACWY control vaccine. This sequence joins TRBV3-1 (or the pseudogene TRBV3-2) and TRBJ1-5; no clear D. CDR3: CASSQDHLIVPQHF. The DNA for the CDR3 is TGTGCCAGCAGCCAAGATCACCTGATTGTGCCCCAGCATTTT.